This T cell receptor beta chain comes out of a study of regulatory T cells in long-lasting Graves disease. Findings and caveats of the study: Under persistent disease, TRBV28, TRBJ1-2 and TRBJ2-5 were used preferentially.

The ends were cut back, 5 bases at V and 1 base at J, with 18 bases in the middle. CDR3 length equals 18 residues. Researchers made TCR beta libraries by using iRepertoire HTBI primers and running Arm-PCR on CDR3 regions. Each CDR3 protein is one row after TCRdb ran MiXCR on the multiplex PCR reads. The repertoire holds 400,000 to 450,000 distinct CDR3 sequences, with 14% to 15% as singletons. This clonotype was counted ten times or more. The antigen is unknown. Time point given: newly diagnosed GD, antithyroid drugs for less than 3 months. TCR sequences were obtained from RNA taken from PBMCs. Graves' disease diagnoses followed American Thyroid Association guidelines. These records were also assigned to another study, of T cells in Graves' hyperthyroidism and ophthalmopathy. From that paper: The HTBI primer set was used in a first-round RT-PCR of the TCR CDR3. Blood shared most expanded thyroid clonotypes above 0.001.

The specimen comprised peripheral blood mononuclear cells (PBMCs), sampled at new diagnosis, from a patient treated with antithyroid drugs. This chain uses TRBV12-3 or TRBV12-4 with TRBJ2-6; maybe TRBD1 (5 bases). The clonotype originates from a woman aged 25 to 39 with Graves disease. In DNA, the CDR3 is TGTGCCAGCAGTCCAATAAGGGGCCATACTTCTGGGGCCAACGTCCTGACTTTC. As protein: CASSPIRGHTSGANVLTF.